This TCR beta chain was retrieved from a study of blood T cell repertoires in COVID-19. Study context: There were acute and convalescent COVID-19 samples, and they came from the United States, Italy and Spain.

How the authors handled the data: From reference gene primer amplification, estimates of nucleated cell counts were derived. The protocol was immunoSEQ multiplex PCR, while the TCRdb copy is restricted to in-frame clones and leaves out a portion. V, J and clone size are those of that table, while D and trimming were read from the DNA. The table includes some 67,000 clones, approximately 88% detected once. The TCR sequence derives from a woman over 75 with acute or convalescent COVID-19. The material sequenced was peripheral blood.

This CDR3 reads CAISENTEGGTVTF. The DNA of the CDR3 is TGTGCCATCAGTGAGAATACTGAAGGGGGGACAGTCACCTTC. This rearrangement joins TRBV10-3 to TRBJ1-2; 7 positions match TRBD1. Germline lookup yields CDR1 ENHRY and CDR2 SYGVKD. Losses at the gene ends were 2 bases for V and 13 bases for J; bases not matched to a gene: 13. The CDR3 has 14 residues.